These 32 T cell receptor beta chains originate from one sample sequenced in a study of T cell changes during pregnancy in multiple sclerosis. Assay: immunoSEQ multiplex PCR; the TCRdb copy retains only in-frame clones and omits some. Of tens of thousands of clones listed, about 91% are singletons. Sequences were derived from peripheral blood, sampled before pregnancy. These receptors all come from a female donor with multiple sclerosis, enrolled in a pregnancy study.

This chain links TRBV7-6 with TRBJ1-1, with a weak D call TRBD1 (5 bases). The CDR3 runs 16 residues. The germline gives CDR1 SGHVS, CDR2 FNYEAQ. The ends were cut back, 4 bases at V and 0 bases at J, with 15 bases in the middle. The CDR3 sequence: CASSSPGGGMNTEAFF. The CDR3 region has the DNA TGTGCCAGCAGCTCCCCGGGGGGGGGAATGAACACTGAAGCTTTCTTT.

This CDR3 reads CASSYSGEKLFF. For the CDR3, the DNA is TGTGCCAGCAGTTACTCCGGTGAAAAACTGTTTTTT. The chain recombines TRBV6-5 with TRBJ1-4; D is unclear. CDR3 length equals 12 residues. CDR1 is MNHEY, CDR2 SVGAGI, per germline. The ends were cut back, 0 bases at V and 7 bases at J, with 3 bases in the middle.

The chain carries TRBV4-3 and TRBJ1-1, with TRBD1 matching over 9 bases. This CDR3 region has 15 residues. Germline lookup yields CDR1 LGHNA and CDR2 YSLEER. The junction had 6 bases not matched to a gene; V was cut back by 1 base and J by 6 bases. The DNA of the CDR3 is TGCGCCAGCAGCCAAGTGGCGACAGGGGGACCTGAAGCTTTCTTT. As protein: CASSQVATGGPEAFF.

V is TRBV7-2 and J is TRBJ2-3, with 12 bases matching TRBD2. V dropped 0 bases and J dropped 3; count of bases not matched to a gene: 7. Germline V gene data show CDR1 as SGHTA and CDR2 as FQGNSA. The length of the CDR3 is 18 residues. Here the CDR3 DNA reads TGTGCCAGCAGCTTAGCCCTAGCGGGGGGGCTTCGAACAGATACGCAGTATTTT. Its translation is CASSLALAGGLRTDTQYF.

The count of this clone is one. V usage is TRBV15 and J usage is TRBJ2-3, with 7 bases that match TRBD2. V lost 1 base, J lost 1 base, and 2 bases stayed unmatched. CDR3 length: 15 amino acids. CDR1 is LNHNV and CDR2 is YYDKDF in the germline V gene (reference sequence). For the CDR3, the DNA is TGTGCCACCAGCAGAGCTGGGGGGGGCACAGATACGCAGTATTTT. It yields the protein CATSRAGGGTDTQYF.

This clone was detected only once. This chain joins TRBV5-1 and TRBJ2-2; weak D call: TRBD1 (5 bases). Germline V lookup: CDR1 SGHRS, CDR2 YFSETQ. Trimming took off 2 bases at V and 4 bases at J, with 15 bases between the two ends. The CDR3 sequence is 16 residues long. This CDR3 reads CASSLGAALGTGELFF. CDR3 DNA: TGCGCCAGCAGCTTAGGGGCTGCGTTAGGCACCGGGGAGCTGTTTTTT.

The V call is TRBV5-5, the J call TRBJ1-1; 7 nucleotides agree with TRBD1. Germline CDR1 reads SGHKS; CDR2 reads YYEKEE (reference sequence). This CDR3 has 15 amino acids. The V segment lost 0 bases and the J segment 5 bases; nucleotides outside the gene matches: 7. CDR3 bases: TGTGCCAGCAGCTTGGGCCCACAGGGGCTTACTGAAGCTTTCTTT. It yields the protein CASSLGPQGLTEAFF.

This chain connects TRBV10-2 to TRBJ1-1, with no clear D. The V end lost 2 bases, the J end lost 5 bases, and 12 bases lay between the germline ends. The CDR3 length is 14 residues. CDR1 is WSHSY, CDR2 SAAADI, per germline. The CDR3: CASSERAPGTEAFF. The CDR3 DNA sequence: TGCGCCAGCAGTGAGCGGGCTCCGGGGACTGAAGCTTTCTTT.

This chain joins TRBV6-6 and TRBJ2-7; D is unresolved. This CDR3 spans 13 amino acids. The V end lost 0 bases, the J end lost 7 bases, and 10 bases lay between the germline ends. Germline V CDR1 and CDR2: MNHNY, SVGAGI (reference sequence). CDR3 amino acids: CASSYSSAAEQYF. CDR3 coding DNA: TGTGCCAGCAGTTACTCGAGCGCGGCGGAGCAGTACTTC.

This chain uses TRBV6-5 with TRBJ1-1; 8 nucleotides agree with TRBD1. J lost 1 base, V lost 6 bases, and 7 bases had no gene match. Germline-derived CDR1 and CDR2 are MNHEY and SVGAGI. CDR3 length equals 15 residues. CDR3 sequence (DNA): TGTGCCAGCAGGCCTCCCGGGACAGGGAACACTGAAGCTTTCTTT. Translated: CASRPPGTGNTEAFF.

The chain has TRBV28 and TRBJ2-7; D gene unclear. CDR3 length equals 14 residues. Germline V gives CDR1 MDHEN, CDR2 SYDVKM. V was pared by 7 bases and J by 9 bases, with 22 bases between. The CDR3 reads CASIRMGSVQGQYF. In DNA, the CDR3 is TGTGCCAGCATCCGAATGGGCAGTGTGCAAGGGCAGTACTTC.

The chain links TRBV5-8 to TRBJ2-7, with 8 positions matching TRBD1. This CDR3 region has 15 residues. Germline-derived CDR1 and CDR2 are SGHTS and YDEGEE. The J segment lost 0 bases and the V segment lost 5 bases, leaving 7 bases of the junction unmatched. CDR3 nucleotides: TGTGCCAGCAGGGGGACAGGCCTAAGCTCCTACGAGCAGTACTTC. Amino acid sequence: CASRGTGLSSYEQYF. The full variable domain, completed using reference TRBV5-8 and TRBJ2-7, is EAGVTQSPTHLIKTRGQQATLRCSPISGHTSVYWYQQALGLGLQFLLWYDEGEERNRGNFPPRFSGRQFPNYSSELNVNALELEDSALYLCASRGTGLSSYEQYFGPGTRLTVT.

The genes are TRBV4-1 and TRBJ2-5; TRBD2 matches at 13 bases. Germline V CDR1 and CDR2: MGHRA, YSYEKL. Trimming took 4 bases from V and 5 from J; bases not matched to a gene: 4. This CDR3 is 15 amino acids long. The CDR3 region has the DNA TGCGCCAGCAGCCCGACTAGCGGGGGGCGGGAGACCCAGTACTTC. This codes for CASSPTSGGRETQYF.

In nucleotides, the CDR3 is TGTGCCAGCAGCGCCCTAGTCGGGGAGCTGTTTTTT. It is translated as CASSALVGELFF. The chain is built from TRBV9 and TRBJ2-2; D gene unclear. Germline CDR1 is SGDLS and CDR2 is YYNGEE. V lost 3 bases and J lost 7, with 7 bases in between. The CDR3 has 12 residues. Drawing the rest from reference TRBV9 and TRBJ2-2, the complete variable domain is DSGVTQTPKHLITATGQRVTLRCSPRSGDLSVYWYQQSLDQGLQFLIQYYNGEERAKGNILERFSAQQFPDLHSELNLSSLELGDSALYFCASSALVGELFFGEGSRLTVL.

The CDR3 protein is CASSRGGQGTYEQYF. CDR3 DNA: TGCGCCAGCAGCCGGGGGGGACAGGGGACCTACGAGCAGTACTTC. The V call is TRBV4-1, the J call TRBJ2-5; the match to TRBD1 covers 10 bases. The J call may not be correct, given that the DNA end is closer to TRBJ2-7. The CDR3 loop spans 15 amino acids. The germline CDR1 and CDR2 sequences are MGHRA and YSYEKL.

This chain connects TRBV27 to TRBJ2-3, with D maybe TRBD1 (5 bases). V lost 3 bases and J lost 0, with 7 bases in between. Germline loops: CDR1 MNHEY, CDR2 SMNVEV (reference sequence). The CDR3 covers 14 residues. CDR3 sequence (DNA): TGTGCCAGCAGTTTTACAGGAAGCACAGATACGCAGTATTTT. Its translation: CASSFTGSTDTQYF.

This clone was picked up a small number of times. The chain employs TRBV2 and TRBJ1-6, with D tentatively TRBD1 (5 bases). The CDR3 has 16 residues. Trimming took 6 bases from V and 8 from J, leaving 20 bases between them. Germline V gene lookup returns CDR1 SNHLY and CDR2 FYNNEI. CDR3 loop: CASRALGPLADSPLHF. As DNA, the CDR3 is TGTGCCAGCAGGGCTTTGGGGCCCTTGGCGGATTCACCCCTCCACTTT. Full variable domain (rest looked up from reference TRBV2 and TRBJ1-6): EPEVTQTPSHQVTQMGQEVILRCVPISNHLYFYWYRQILGQKVEFLVSFYNNEISEKSEIFDDQFSVERPDGSNFTLKIRSTKLEDSAMYFCASRALGPLADSPLHFGNGTRLTVT.

The CDR3 coding sequence is TGTGCCAGCAGTTACTGGGTAGGAGACTATGGCTACACCTTC. It is translated as CASSYWVGDYGYTF. This chain connects TRBV6-6 to TRBJ1-2; no reliable D call. CDR1 is MNHNY, CDR2 SVGAGI, per germline (reference sequence). The CDR3 loop spans 14 amino acids. V was cut by 1 base and J by 3 bases, with 9 bases left in between.

This chain links TRBV7-2 with TRBJ1-4, with D possibly matching TRBD1 (5 bases). The CDR3 has 15 residues. The V gene's germline CDR1 is SGHTA and CDR2 FQGNSA. V was clipped by 3 bases and J by 5 bases, with 13 bases between them. The CDR3 sequence: CASSLTPTENEKLFF. CDR3 DNA: TGTGCCAGCAGCTTGACCCCGACAGAGAATGAAAAACTGTTTTTT.

The V call is TRBV12-5, the J call TRBJ1-2; 9 bases agree with TRBD1. Looked up from germline, CDR1 is LGHNT and CDR2 is FRNRAP. The junction had 2 bases not matched to a gene; V was cut back by 1 base and J by 5 bases. The CDR3 spans 14 residues. As DNA, the CDR3 is TGTGCTAGTGGTTTGGCCGGGACAGGGTATGGCTACACCTTC. This translates into CASGLAGTGYGYTF. Filled out from reference TRBV12-5 and TRBJ1-2, the complete variable domain reads DARVTQTPRHKVTEMGQEVTMRCQPILGHNTVFWYRQTMMQGLELLAYFRNRAPLDDSGMPKDRFSAEMPDATLATLKIQPSEPRDSAVYFCASGLAGTGYGYTFGSGTRLTVV.

This chain links TRBV5-5 with TRBJ1-5; D is possibly TRBD1 (6 bases). Germline lookup yields CDR1 SGHKS and CDR2 YYEKEE (reference sequence). This CDR3 spans 15 amino acids. The V and J ends lost 6 bases and 1 base respectively, with 14 bases between them. The CDR3, as DNA: TGTGCCAGCAAAAAGGGGGGGAGCAGCAATCAGCCCCAGCATTTT. Amino acids: CASKKGGSSNQPQHF.

The rearrangement joins TRBV4-1 to TRBJ1-3; D gene ambiguous. V lost 5 bases and J lost 3, with 17 bases in between. Per germline, CDR1 MGHRA and CDR2 YSYEKL. CDR3 length: 16 amino acids. Here the CDR3 reads CASSSSDSGGGNTIYF. CDR3 in DNA: TGCGCCAGCAGCTCCTCGGATTCGGGAGGTGGAAACACCATATATTTT.

V usage is TRBV18 and J usage is TRBJ2-7; tentative D call: TRBD1 (5 bases). The ends were cut back, 5 bases at V and 3 bases at J, with 23 bases in the middle. The CDR3 is 17 residues long. Germline-derived CDR1 and CDR2 are KGHSH and LQKENI. As DNA, the CDR3 is TGTGCCAGCTCAATCGGTAGGGCCGGAACAGGCTTCTACGAGCAGTACTTC. The encoded protein is CASSIGRAGTGFYEQYF.

The gene calls are TRBV19 and TRBJ1-1; D uncertain. Germline V CDR1 and CDR2: LNHDA, SQIVND (reference sequence). The ends were cut back, 3 bases at V and 1 base at J, with 6 bases in the middle. CDR3 length: 13 amino acids. The CDR3: CASSIKRNTEAFF. Written as DNA, the CDR3 is TGTGCCAGTAGTATTAAGCGGAACACTGAAGCTTTCTTT.

V gene TRBV7-9 combines with J gene TRBJ2-1; TRBD2 agrees at 9 bases. The ends lost 4 bases at V and 3 bases at J; junction bases unmatched: 10. The CDR3 runs to 17 residues. CDR1 is SEHNR and CDR2 is FQNEAQ in the germline V gene (reference sequence). CDR3 residues: CASSSNRGAGGYNEQFF. The CDR3 DNA is TGTGCCAGCAGCTCGAACCGGGGAGCGGGGGGCTACAATGAGCAGTTCTTC.

The gene calls are TRBV6-4 and TRBJ2-1; 12 bases map to TRBD2. Germline V gene lookup returns CDR1 MRHNA and CDR2 SNTAGT. The CDR3 has 15 amino acids. V dropped 4 bases and J dropped 4; count of bases not matched to a gene: 2. The chain's CDR3 is CASSAGTSGYNEQFF. In nucleotides, the CDR3 is TGTGCCAGCAGTGCCGGGACTAGCGGGTACAATGAGCAGTTCTTC.

With respect to this clone: Compared with germline, one end of the junction differs, possibly owing to a read error. This sequence joins TRBV6-6 and TRBJ2-7; no clear D. In germline, CDR1 is MNHNY, CDR2 SVGAGI (reference sequence). There are 14 residues in the CDR3. CDR3 DNA: TGTGCCAGCAGTCAGGCCCTGGGCATTGCAGAGCAGAACTTC. It codes for CASSQALGIAEQNF.

This chain links TRBV5-1 with TRBJ1-2, with D unclear. Germline V CDR1 and CDR2: SGHRS, YFSETQ. Trimming removed 4 bases from V and 6 bases from J, with 13 bases in between. The CDR3 is made up of 13 amino acids. The CDR3 spells CASSPGKNHGYTF. Written as DNA, the CDR3 is TGCGCCAGCAGCCCCGGGAAGAACCATGGCTACACCTTC.

This clone was picked up one time. The chain employs TRBV18 and TRBJ1-5; D is possibly TRBD1 (6 bases). The CDR3 is made up of 15 amino acids. V was pared by 3 bases and J by 3 bases, with 12 bases between. Germline V lookup: CDR1 KGHSH, CDR2 LQKENI. CDR3: CASSPTDSNNQPQHF. The CDR3 DNA follows: TGTGCCAGCTCACCGACGGACAGTAACAATCAGCCCCAGCATTTT.

The rearrangement links TRBV5-1 to TRBJ2-1, with D perhaps TRBD2 (6 bases). The CDR3 totals 15 residues. Germline V lookup: CDR1 SGHRS, CDR2 YFSETQ. Trimming removed 3 bases from V and 8 bases from J, with 18 bases in between. DNA of the CDR3: TGCGCCAGCAGCTCACTAGCCCCTCCGTTGGATGAGCAGTTCTTC. Its translation: CASSSLAPPLDEQFF.

The V call is TRBV6-6, the J call TRBJ1-5; 11 bases are shared with TRBD1. The CDR3 contains 15 residues. Germline-derived CDR1 and CDR2 are MNHNY and SVGAGI (reference sequence). J gave up 5 bases and V 4 bases, and 4 bases lay outside the gene matches. The DNA of the CDR3 is TGTGCCAGCAGTTCAGGACAGGGGGCATATCAGCCCCAGCATTTT. Translation: CASSSGQGAYQPQHF.

J is TRBJ1-2 and V is TRBV27; the D is unclear. The germline V gene has CDR1 MNHEY and CDR2 SMNVEV (reference sequence). V lost 4 bases and J 5 bases, leaving 14 bases between the germline ends. There are 14 residues in the CDR3. The CDR3 sequence: CASSYSTVGYGYTF. Written as DNA, the CDR3 is TGTGCCAGCAGTTATAGCACGGTCGGATATGGCTACACCTTC.